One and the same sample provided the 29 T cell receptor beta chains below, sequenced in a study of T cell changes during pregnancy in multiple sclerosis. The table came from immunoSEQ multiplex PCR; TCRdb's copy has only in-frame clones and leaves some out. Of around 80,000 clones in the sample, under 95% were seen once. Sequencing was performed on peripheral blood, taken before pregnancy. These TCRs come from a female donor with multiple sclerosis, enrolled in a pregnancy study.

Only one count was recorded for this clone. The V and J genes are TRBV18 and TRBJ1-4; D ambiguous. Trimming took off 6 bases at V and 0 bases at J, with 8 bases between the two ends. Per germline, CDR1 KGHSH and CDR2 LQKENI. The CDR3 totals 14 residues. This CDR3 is CASSLGATNEKLFF. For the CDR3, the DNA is TGTGCCAGCTCTCTGGGAGCAACTAATGAAAAACTGTTTTTT.

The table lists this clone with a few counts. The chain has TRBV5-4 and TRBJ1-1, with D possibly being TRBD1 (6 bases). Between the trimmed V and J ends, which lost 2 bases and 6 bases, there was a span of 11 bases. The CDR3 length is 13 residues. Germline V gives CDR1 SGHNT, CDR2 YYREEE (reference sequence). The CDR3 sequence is CASSLTGSPEAFF. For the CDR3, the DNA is TGTGCCAGCAGCTTAACAGGGTCCCCTGAAGCTTTCTTT.

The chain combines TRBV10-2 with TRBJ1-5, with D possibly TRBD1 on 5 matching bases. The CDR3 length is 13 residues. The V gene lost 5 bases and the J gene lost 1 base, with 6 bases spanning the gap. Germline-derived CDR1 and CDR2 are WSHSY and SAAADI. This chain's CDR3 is CASSQGSNQPQHF. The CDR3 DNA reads TGCGCCAGCAGTCAGGGAAGCAATCAGCCCCAGCATTTT.

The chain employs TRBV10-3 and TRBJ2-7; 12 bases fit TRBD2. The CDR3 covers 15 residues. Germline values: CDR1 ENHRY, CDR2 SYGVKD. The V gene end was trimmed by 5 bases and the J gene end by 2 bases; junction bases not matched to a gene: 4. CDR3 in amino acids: CAISPTSGGTYEQYF. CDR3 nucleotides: TGTGCCATCAGTCCGACTAGCGGGGGAACCTACGAGCAGTACTTC.

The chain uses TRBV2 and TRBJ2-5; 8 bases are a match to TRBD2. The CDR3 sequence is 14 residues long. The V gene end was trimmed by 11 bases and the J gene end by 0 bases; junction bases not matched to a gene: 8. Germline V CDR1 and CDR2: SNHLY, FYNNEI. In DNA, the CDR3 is TGTGCCGCGGGGCGGGGGGTTTACCAAGAGACCCAGTACTTC. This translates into CAAGRGVYQETQYF.

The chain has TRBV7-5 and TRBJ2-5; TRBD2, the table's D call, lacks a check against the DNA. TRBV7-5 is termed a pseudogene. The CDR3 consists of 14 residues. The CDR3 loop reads CARSLLSVCETQYF. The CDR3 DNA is TGTGCCAGAAGCTTGCTAAGCGTGTGTGAGACCCAGTACTTC.

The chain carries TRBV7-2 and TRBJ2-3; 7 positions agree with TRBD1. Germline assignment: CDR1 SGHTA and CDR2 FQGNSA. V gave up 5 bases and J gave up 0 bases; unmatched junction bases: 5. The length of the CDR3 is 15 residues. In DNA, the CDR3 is TGTGCCAGCAGCCAGGGGACAGCTAGCACAGATACGCAGTATTTT. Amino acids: CASSQGTASTDTQYF.

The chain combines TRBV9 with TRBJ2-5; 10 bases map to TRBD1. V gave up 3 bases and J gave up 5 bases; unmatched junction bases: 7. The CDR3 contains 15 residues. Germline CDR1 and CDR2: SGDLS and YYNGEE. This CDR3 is CASSGGQGIGETQYF. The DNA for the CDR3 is TGTGCCAGCAGCGGGGGACAGGGGATAGGGGAGACCCAGTACTTC.

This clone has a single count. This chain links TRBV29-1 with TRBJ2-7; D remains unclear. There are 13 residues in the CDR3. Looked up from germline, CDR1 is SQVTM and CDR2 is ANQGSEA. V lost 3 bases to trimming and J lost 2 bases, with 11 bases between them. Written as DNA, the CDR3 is TGCAGCGTTGAGGGTGACACCCCCTACGAGCAGTACTTC. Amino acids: CSVEGDTPYEQYF.

This CDR3 reads CASSVDGGEQFF. The CDR3, as DNA: TGTGCCAGCAGTGTAGACGGGGGTGAGCAGTTCTTC. The rearrangement uses TRBV6-1 and TRBJ2-1; maybe TRBD2 (6 bases). The CDR3 consists of 12 residues. Germline V lookup: CDR1 MNHNS, CDR2 SASEGT. Trimming cost V 4 bases and J 9 bases, with 10 bases left between them.

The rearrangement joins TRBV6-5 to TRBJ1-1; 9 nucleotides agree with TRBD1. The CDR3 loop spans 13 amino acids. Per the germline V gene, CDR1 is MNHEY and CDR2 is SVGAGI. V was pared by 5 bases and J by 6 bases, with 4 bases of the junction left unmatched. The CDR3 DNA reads TGTGCCAGCAGTGACAGGGGGGCCGCTGAAGCTTTCTTT. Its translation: CASSDRGAAEAFF.

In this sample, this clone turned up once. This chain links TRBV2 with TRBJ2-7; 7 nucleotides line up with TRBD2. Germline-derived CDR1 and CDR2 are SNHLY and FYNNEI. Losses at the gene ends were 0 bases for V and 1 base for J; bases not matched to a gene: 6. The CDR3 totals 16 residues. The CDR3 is CASSEARLAVSYEQYF. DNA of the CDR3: TGTGCCAGCAGTGAAGCGCGCCTAGCGGTTTCCTACGAGCAGTACTTC.

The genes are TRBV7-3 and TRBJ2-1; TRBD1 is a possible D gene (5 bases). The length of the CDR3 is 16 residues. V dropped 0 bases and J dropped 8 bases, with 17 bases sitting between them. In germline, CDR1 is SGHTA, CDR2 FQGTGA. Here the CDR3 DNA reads TGTGCCAGCAGCTTAACTTTGACACGGACACGGGATGAGCAGTTCTTC. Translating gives CASSLTLTRTRDEQFF.

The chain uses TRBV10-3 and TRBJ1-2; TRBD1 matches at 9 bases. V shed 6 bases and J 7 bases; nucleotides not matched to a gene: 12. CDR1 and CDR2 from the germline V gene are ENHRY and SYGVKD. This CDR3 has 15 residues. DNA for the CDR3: TGTGCCATCAGAAGTACGGGACAGGGTGAAACTGGCTACACCTTC. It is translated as CAIRSTGQGETGYTF.

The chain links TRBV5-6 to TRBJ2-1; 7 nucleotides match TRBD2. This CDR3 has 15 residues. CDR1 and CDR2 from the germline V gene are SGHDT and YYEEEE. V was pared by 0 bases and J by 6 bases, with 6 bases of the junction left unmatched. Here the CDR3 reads CASSLGLAPVNEQFF. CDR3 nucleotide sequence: TGTGCCAGCAGCTTGGGACTAGCCCCAGTCAATGAGCAGTTCTTC.

CDR3 DNA sequence: TGTGCCAGCAGTTTGTACAGGGGGCAAGATACGCAGTATTTT. Its protein is CASSLYRGQDTQYF. The gene calls are TRBV27 and TRBJ2-3, with 9 bases identical to TRBD1. The CDR3 is made up of 14 amino acids. Germline trimming cut 3 bases from V and 5 bases from J; bases unmatched to any gene: 3. CDR1 is MNHEY and CDR2 is SMNVEV in the germline V gene (reference sequence).

The chain's CDR3 is CASRPFSPRGGETQYF. The CDR3 nucleotides read TGTGCCAGCAGGCCTTTTTCGCCAAGGGGGGGGGAGACCCAGTACTTC. The V and J genes are TRBV5-6 and TRBJ2-5, with D possibly TRBD2 on 7 matching bases. CDR1 SGHDT and CDR2 YYEEEE come from the germline V gene. This CDR3 contains 16 residues. Trimming removed 5 bases from V and 5 bases from J, with 22 bases in between.

For the CDR3, the DNA is TGTGCCAGCAGCTTAGTAGGGGCAAATAATGCAGATACGCAGTATTTT. Its translation: CASSLVGANNADTQYF. This chain connects TRBV11-2 to TRBJ2-3, with D tentatively TRBD1 (5 bases). The CDR3 has 16 amino acids. The germline gives CDR1 SGHAT, CDR2 FQNNGV. V was pared by 1 base and J by 4 bases, with 15 bases between.

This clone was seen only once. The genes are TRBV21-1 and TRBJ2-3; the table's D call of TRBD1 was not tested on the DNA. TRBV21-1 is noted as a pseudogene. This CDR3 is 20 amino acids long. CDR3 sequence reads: CASSKRGYLDFESSTDTQYF. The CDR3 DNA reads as TGTGCCAGCAGCAAAAGGGGTTATCTCGACTTCGAGTCTAGCACAGATACGCAGTATTTT.

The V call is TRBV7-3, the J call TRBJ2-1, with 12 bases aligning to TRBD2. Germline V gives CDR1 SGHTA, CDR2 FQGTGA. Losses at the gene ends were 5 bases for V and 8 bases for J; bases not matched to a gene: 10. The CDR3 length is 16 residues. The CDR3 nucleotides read TGTGCCAGCAGCCCAGGCCGGCTAGCGGGGGGGCATGAGCAGTTCTTC. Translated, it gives CASSPGRLAGGHEQFF.

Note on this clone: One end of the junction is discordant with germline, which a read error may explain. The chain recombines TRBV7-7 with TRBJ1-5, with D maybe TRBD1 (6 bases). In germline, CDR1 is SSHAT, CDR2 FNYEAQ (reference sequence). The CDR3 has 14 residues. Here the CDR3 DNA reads TGTGCTAGCAGCTTTAGCGGGGGCCACCAGCCCCAGCATTTT. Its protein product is CASSFSGGHQPQHF.

The CDR3 bases are TGCGCCAGCAGCTTGGACAGATACCCAGAGACCCAGTACTTC. Translating it yields CASSLDRYPETQYF. This chain joins TRBV5-1 and TRBJ2-5; D is undetermined. The length of the CDR3 is 14 residues. Germline V gene lookup returns CDR1 SGHRS and CDR2 YFSETQ. The ends were cut back, 0 bases at V and 4 bases at J, with 10 bases in the middle.

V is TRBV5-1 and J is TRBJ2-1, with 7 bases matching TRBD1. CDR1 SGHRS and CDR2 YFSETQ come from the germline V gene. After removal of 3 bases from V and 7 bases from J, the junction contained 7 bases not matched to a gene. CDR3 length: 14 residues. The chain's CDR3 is CASSYTGTANEQFF. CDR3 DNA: TGCGCCAGCAGCTATACCGGGACAGCTAATGAGCAGTTCTTC.

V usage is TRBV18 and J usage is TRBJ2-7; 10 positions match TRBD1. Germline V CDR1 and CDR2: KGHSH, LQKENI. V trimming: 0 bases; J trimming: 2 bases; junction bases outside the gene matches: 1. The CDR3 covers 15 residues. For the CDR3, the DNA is TGTGCCAGCTCACCACCGGGACAGGGGCCCTACGAGCAGTACTTC. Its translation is CASSPPGQGPYEQYF.

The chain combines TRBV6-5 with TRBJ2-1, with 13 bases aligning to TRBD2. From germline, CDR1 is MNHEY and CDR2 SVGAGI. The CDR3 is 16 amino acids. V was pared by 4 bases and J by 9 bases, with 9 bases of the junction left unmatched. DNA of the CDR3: TGTGCCAGCAGTTCACTAGCGGGGGGGCCCTTGACTGAGCAGTTCTTC. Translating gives CASSSLAGGPLTEQFF.

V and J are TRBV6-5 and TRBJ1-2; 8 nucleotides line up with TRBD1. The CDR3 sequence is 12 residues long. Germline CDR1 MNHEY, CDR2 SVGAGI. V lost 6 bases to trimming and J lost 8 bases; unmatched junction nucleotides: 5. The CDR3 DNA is TGTGCCAGCAGCCTCGGACAGGGCGGCTACACCTTC. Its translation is CASSLGQGGYTF.

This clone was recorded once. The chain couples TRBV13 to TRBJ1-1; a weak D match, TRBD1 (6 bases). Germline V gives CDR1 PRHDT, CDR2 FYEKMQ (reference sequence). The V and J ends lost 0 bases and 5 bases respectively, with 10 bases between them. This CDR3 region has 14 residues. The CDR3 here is CASSLGTGSTEAFF. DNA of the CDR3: TGTGCCAGCAGCTTAGGCACAGGGTCTACTGAAGCTTTCTTT.

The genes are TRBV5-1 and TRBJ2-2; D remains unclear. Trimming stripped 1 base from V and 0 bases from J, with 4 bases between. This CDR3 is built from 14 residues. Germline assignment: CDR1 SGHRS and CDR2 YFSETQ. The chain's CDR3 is CASSLSTNTGELFF. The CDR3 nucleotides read TGCGCCAGCAGCTTGTCCACGAACACCGGGGAGCTGTTTTTT.

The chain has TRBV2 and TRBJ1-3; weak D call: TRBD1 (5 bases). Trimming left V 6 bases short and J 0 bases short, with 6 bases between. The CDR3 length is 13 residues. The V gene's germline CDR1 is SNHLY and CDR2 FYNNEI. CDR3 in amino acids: CASSRASGNTIYF. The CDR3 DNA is TGTGCCAGCAGCAGGGCCTCTGGAAACACCATATATTTT.